Listed below are T cell receptor beta chains from one sample, sequenced in a study of cytomegalovirus exposure and HLA in healthy donors. Here immunoSEQ multiplex PCR was the method, and the copy in TCRdb shows in-frame clones only, minus some. The sample contains approximately 100,000 clones, 85% to 90% of which appear only once. Source material: PBMCs. These TCRs come from a man under 40 in good health and CMV-seronegative. CDR3s include the opening cysteine and the closing phenylalanine or tryptophan. Fields, in order: V gene, D gene, J gene, clone size, CDR3 DNA, CDR3 protein. The D gene is left open where the match is weak. Rows may omit the clone size; those that give it use once, few, many or a size class.

TRBV23-1	TRBD1	TRBJ1-6	NA	TGCGCTTGGGGGACAGTTACTAATTCACCCCTCCACTTT	CAWGTVTNSPLHF
TRBV27	NA	TRBJ2-7	NA	TGTGCCAGCAGGGAACAGGGATCTTTCGTCGAGCAGTACTTC	CASREQGSFVEQYF
TRBV6-5	NA	TRBJ1-5	NA	TGTGCCAGCAGCTCCTCCGGGGGTCAGCCCCAGCATTTT	CASSSSGGQPQHF
TRBV29-1	NA	TRBJ2-2	NA	TGCAGCGTTGGAATAATGGGGGGGGCTTCCACCGGGGAGCTGTTTTTT	CSVGIMGGASTGELFF
TRBV4-2	NA	TRBJ1-1	NA	TGTGCCAGCAGCCAAGACCCGACAGACCTTTACACTGAAGCTTTCTTT	CASSQDPTDLYTEAFF
TRBV11-2	NA	TRBJ1-5	once	TGTGCCAGCAGCTTAGTAGGAGGGTCGGCTCAGCCCCAGCATTTT	CASSLVGGSAQPQHF
TRBV27	NA	TRBJ1-2	NA	TGTGCCAGCAGTTTATATTACGGCAGGGTTAGGTCTCTCTATGGCTACACCTTC	CASSLYYGRVRSLYGYTF
TRBV4-2	NA	TRBJ1-1	NA	TGTGCCAGCAGCCAAGCGTCAGCTGAAGCTTTCTTT	CASSQASAEAFF
TRBV2	TRBD2	TRBJ2-1	once	TGTGCCAGCAGGTCTCCGGGAGGGGCCACGTACAATGAGCAGTTCTTC	CASRSPGGATYNEQFF
TRBV30	NA	TRBJ2-1	NA	TGTGCCTGGAGTGGCGGCCGGAATGAGCAGTTCTTC	CAWSGGRNEQFF
TRBV10-1	NA	TRBJ2-7	NA	TGCGCCAGCAGTGATAGGACGGCGGGGTACGAGCAGTACTTC	CASSDRTAGYEQYF
TRBV19	TRBD1	TRBJ1-6	NA	TGTGCCAGTAGCCCCCGCCCGCAGGGGGTAAATTCACCCCTCCACTTT	CASSPRPQGVNSPLHF
TRBV6-6	NA	TRBJ1-1	NA	TGTGCCAGCAGTTTACGGGGTGGGTACACTGAAGCTTTCTTT	CASSLRGGYTEAFF
TRBV5-6	NA	TRBJ2-7	NA	TGTGCCAGCAGCTTGTCAGGGTTTCGGGACGAGCAGTACTTC	CASSLSGFRDEQYF
TRBV27	NA	TRBJ2-1	NA	TGTGCCAGCAGTTCCGGACTAACCGACTACAATGAGCAGTTCTTC	CASSSGLTDYNEQFF
TRBV19	NA	TRBJ2-3	NA	TGTGCCAGTAGCCTTTCCGATACGCAGTATTTT	CASSLSDTQYF
TRBV4-2	NA	TRBJ2-2	NA	TGTGCCAGCAGACAGGAACAGGGTATGGGAACCGGGGAGCTGTTTTTT	CASRQEQGMGTGELFF
TRBV5-4	TRBD1	TRBJ2-7	NA	TGTGCCAGCAGCTTGCAGACAGGGGGGTCCTACGAGCAGTACTTC	CASSLQTGGSYEQYF
TRBV19	NA	TRBJ2-1	NA	TGTGCCAGTAGTACTAGCACACCCCGTCGATGGTTCTTC	CASSTSTPRRWFF
TRBV19	NA	TRBJ1-5	NA	TGTGCCAGTAGTCTTACCATAGCGGACGGGCCTAATCAGCCCCAGCATTTT	CASSLTIADGPNQPQHF
TRBV14	TRBD2	TRBJ2-7	NA	TGTGCCAGCAGCCAAGGGCCCATTCGGGGGGGACAACGCCCTCCCTACGAGCAGTACTTC	CASSQGPIRGGQRPPYEQYF
TRBV4-3	TRBD2	TRBJ2-1	once	TGCGCCAGCAGCCAAGTAGCGGGAGATGCCAATGAGCAGTTCTTC	CASSQVAGDANEQFF
TRBV9	TRBD2	TRBJ2-1	NA	TGTGCCAGCAGCGTAGGGGGTAGCGGGGGGGCCGGGCTGAGTGAGCAGTTCTTC	CASSVGGSGGAGLSEQFF
TRBV29-1	NA	TRBJ1-1	once	TGCAGCGTTGAAGATAGGCAGGGAAGGCCTGAAGCTTTCTTT	CSVEDRQGRPEAFF
TRBV4-2	NA	TRBJ1-3	NA	TGTGCCAGCAGCCAATCCCACTCTCCAACGTCCACCATATATTTT	CASSQSHSPTSTIYF
TRBV4-1	NA	TRBJ2-3	NA	TGCGCCAGCAGCCAAGATCCAACAGGGCCGGGGCCGACAGATACGCAGTATTTT	CASSQDPTGPGPTDTQYF
TRBV19	TRBD1	TRBJ2-7	NA	TGTGCCAGTAGTAGCCGGGACAGGGTATTCGACGAGCAGTACTTC	CASSSRDRVFDEQYF
TRBV4-1	NA	TRBJ2-6	NA	TGCGCCAGCAGCCCCTTCCTGGCAGCTGGGGCCAACGTCCTGACTTTC	CASSPFLAAGANVLTF
TRBV18	TRBD1	TRBJ1-2	NA	TGTGCCAGCTCACCACTGGGACAGGATGGCTACACCTTC	CASSPLGQDGYTF
TRBV4-3	NA	TRBJ2-7	NA	TGCGCCAGCAGCCAAGGTGCGCTTGGTCGGCAGGCCACCTACGAGCAGTACTTC	CASSQGALGRQATYEQYF
TRBV19	NA	TRBJ2-2	once	TGTGCCAGTAGTATAGGAGGGTCACCCTGGGAGCTGTTTTTT	CASSIGGSPWELFF
TRBV5-1	NA	TRBJ1-4	once	TGCGCCAGCAGCTCCACTGGGCCTAATGAAAAACTGTTTTTT	CASSSTGPNEKLFF
TRBV5-1	NA	TRBJ1-2	NA	TGCGCCAGCAGCTTACGGGGGACCGACCAAAGGGGCTACACCTTC	CASSLRGTDQRGYTF
TRBV5-5	TRBD2	TRBJ2-7	NA	TGTGCCAGCAGCCCTAGAGGTCTAGCGGGGGGGCCTAGGGAGCAGTACTTC	CASSPRGLAGGPREQYF
TRBV28	NA	TRBJ1-6	few	TGTGCCAGCAGTGATACCTCCAGGGAGGCCTATAATTCACCCCTCCACTTT	CASSDTSREAYNSPLHF
TRBV6-6	NA	TRBJ2-1	few	TGTGCCAGCAGCGCTACAACCAGTGGGCATGAGCAGTTCTTC	CASSATTSGHEQFF
TRBV7-3	TRBD2	TRBJ2-1	NA	TGTGCCAGCAGCATGAGCGGGGGAAGGTACAATGAGCAGTTCTTC	CASSMSGGRYNEQFF
TRBV30	NA	TRBJ1-5	NA	TGTGCCTGGAGCGCAGGGCAGGGCAATCAGCCCCAGCATTTT	CAWSAGQGNQPQHF
TRBV5-1	TRBD2	TRBJ2-2	few	TGCGCCAGCAGCCTGGGGACTAGCGGGGCCGGGGAGCTGTTTTTT	CASSLGTSGAGELFF
TRBV9	TRBD1	TRBJ2-5	NA	TGTGCCAGCAGCGTAGAGGGACAGACCCAAGAGACCCAGTACTTC	CASSVEGQTQETQYF